The sequence of this T cell receptor (beta chain) was determined in a study of technical replicates of blood from a handful of donors. Germline CDR1 reads MNHEY; CDR2 reads SVGAGI. This CDR3 has 16 amino acids. J lost 5 bases, V lost 2 bases, and 5 bases had no gene match. Sequencing was performed with immunoSEQ multiplex PCR; in TCRdb, only in-frame clones are kept and a portion is missing. The sample yields around 76,000 clones, roughly 92% seen once. The V and J genes are TRBV6-5 and TRBJ2-3; 12 bases line up with TRBD2. This receptor was obtained from a human donor in good health. Sequenced input: T cells isolated from PBMCs. The CDR3 DNA reads TGTGCCAGCAGTTACACCCTAGCGGGAGGGCTAGATACGCAGTATTTT. Translating it yields CASSYTLAGGLDTQYF.